This TCR beta chain was identified in a study of blood T cell repertoires in COVID-19. Study in general: PBMCs, B-cell-depleted T cells, or T cells were the source of the cDNA or gDNA that made up the material.

The CDR3 runs to 15 residues. The V and J ends lost 3 bases and 5 bases respectively, with 17 bases between them. Germline values: CDR1 SGHTA, CDR2 FQGNSA. What the recovered Cohort 3 donors had was two negative PCRs, clearance, or symptom resolution. In the source study's methods: Estimation of nucleated cell counts relied on the amplification of reference gene primers. Clones were read by immunoSEQ multiplex PCR, and TCRdb kept only the in-frame ones, dropping some. V, J and clone size are those of that table, while D and trimming were read from the DNA. Altogether around 310,000 clones are present, around 89% being singletons, with the ten largest covering 9.5%.

This TCR was sampled from a woman between 40 and 50 years old who had recovered from COVID-19. V is TRBV7-2 and J is TRBJ2-7; tentatively, D is TRBD2 (6 bases). Sequencing input: PBMCs or T cells enriched from blood (not recorded which). CDR3 nucleotides: TGTGCCAGCAGCTTGGAGGGGCGATGGGGAAACGAGCAGTACTTC. Translated, it gives CASSLEGRWGNEQYF.